This T cell receptor beta chain was captured by sequencing in a study of read filtering for tumor transcriptome and immune sequencing. At the level of the study: Among patients, roughly 17 were male and about 15 female, aged about 45 to 85 (mean approximately 62). R-ISS stage counts were 8 or 9 for I, 15 to 20 for II, more than 5 for III.

Molecular barcoded adaptors covering alpha/delta and beta/gamma chains were used on 400 ng RNA. A single record per CDR3 protein comes from TCRdb applying MiXCR to the reads. The table lists 75,000 to 95,000 distinct CDR3 sequences, 20% to 25% of them singletons. This clonotype came up a few times. At the time of active disease, bone marrow was collected from every patient. The CDR3 length is 13 residues. Trimming removed 0 bases from V and 6 bases from J, with 9 bases in between. The germline CDR1 and CDR2 sequences are GTSNPN and SVGIG (reference sequence). What was sequenced was a population of CD138-negative cells sorted from bone marrow. This TCR was recovered from a donor aged 40 or over with multiple myeloma. V usage is TRBV30 and J usage is TRBJ1-5; D is ambiguous. CDR3 nucleotide sequence: TGTGCCTGGAGTGTACTCGGCGGTCAGCCCCAGCATTTT. Translated, it gives CAWSVLGGQPQHF.